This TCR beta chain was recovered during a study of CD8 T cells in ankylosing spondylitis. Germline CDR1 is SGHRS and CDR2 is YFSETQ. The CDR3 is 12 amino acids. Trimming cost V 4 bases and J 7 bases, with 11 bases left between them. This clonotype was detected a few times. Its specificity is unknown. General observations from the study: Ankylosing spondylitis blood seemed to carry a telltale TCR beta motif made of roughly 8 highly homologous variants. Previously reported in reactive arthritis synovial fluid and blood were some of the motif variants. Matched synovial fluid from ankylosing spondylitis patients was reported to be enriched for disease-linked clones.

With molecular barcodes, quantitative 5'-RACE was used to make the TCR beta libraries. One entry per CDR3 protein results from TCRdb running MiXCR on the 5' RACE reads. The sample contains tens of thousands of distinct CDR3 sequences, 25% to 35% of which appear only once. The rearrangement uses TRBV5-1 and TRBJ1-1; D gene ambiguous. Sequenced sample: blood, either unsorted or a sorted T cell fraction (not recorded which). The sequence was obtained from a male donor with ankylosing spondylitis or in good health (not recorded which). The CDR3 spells CASSRDGDEAFF. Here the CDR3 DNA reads TGCGCCAGCAGCCGAGACGGAGATGAAGCTTTCTTT. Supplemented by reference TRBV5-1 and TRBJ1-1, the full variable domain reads KAGVTQTPRYLIKTRGQQVTLSCSPISGHRSVSWYQQTPGQGLQFLFEYFSETQRNKGNFPGRFSGRQFSNSRSEMNVSTLELGDSALYLCASSRDGDEAFFGQGTRLTVV.